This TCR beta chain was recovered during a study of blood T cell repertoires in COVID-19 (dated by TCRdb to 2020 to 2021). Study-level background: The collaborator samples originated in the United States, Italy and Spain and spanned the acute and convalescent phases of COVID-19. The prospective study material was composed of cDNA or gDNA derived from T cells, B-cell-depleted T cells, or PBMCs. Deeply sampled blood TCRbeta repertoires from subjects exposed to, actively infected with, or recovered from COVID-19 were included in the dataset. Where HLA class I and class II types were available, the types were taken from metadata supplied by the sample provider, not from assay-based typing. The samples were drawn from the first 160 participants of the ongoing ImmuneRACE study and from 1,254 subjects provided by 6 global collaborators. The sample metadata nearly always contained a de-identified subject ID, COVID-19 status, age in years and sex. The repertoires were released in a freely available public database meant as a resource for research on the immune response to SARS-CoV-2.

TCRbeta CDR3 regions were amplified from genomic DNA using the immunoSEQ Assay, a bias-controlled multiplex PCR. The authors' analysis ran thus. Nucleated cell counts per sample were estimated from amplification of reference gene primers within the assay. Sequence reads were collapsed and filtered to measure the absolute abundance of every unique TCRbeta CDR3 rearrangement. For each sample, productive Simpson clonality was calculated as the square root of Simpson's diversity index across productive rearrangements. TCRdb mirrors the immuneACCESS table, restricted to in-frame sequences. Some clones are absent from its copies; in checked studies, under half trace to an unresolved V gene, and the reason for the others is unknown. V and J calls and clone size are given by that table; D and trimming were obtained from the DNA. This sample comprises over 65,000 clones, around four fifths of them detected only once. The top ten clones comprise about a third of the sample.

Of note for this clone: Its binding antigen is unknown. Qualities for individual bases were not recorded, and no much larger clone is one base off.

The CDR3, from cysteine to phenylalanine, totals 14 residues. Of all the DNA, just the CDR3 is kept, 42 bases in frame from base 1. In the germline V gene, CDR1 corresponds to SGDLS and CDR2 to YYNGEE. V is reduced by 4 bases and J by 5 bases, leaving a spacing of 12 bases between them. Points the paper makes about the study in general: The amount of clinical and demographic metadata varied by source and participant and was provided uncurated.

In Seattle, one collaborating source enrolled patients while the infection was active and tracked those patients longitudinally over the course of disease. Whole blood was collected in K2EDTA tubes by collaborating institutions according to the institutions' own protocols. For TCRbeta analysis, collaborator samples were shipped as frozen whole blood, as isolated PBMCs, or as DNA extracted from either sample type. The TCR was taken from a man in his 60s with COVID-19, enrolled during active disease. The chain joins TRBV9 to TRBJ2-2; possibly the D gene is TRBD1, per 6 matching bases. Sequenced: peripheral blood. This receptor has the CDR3 CASSLAQGTGELFF. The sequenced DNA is TGTGCCAGCAGCCTCGCCCAGGGGACCGGGGAGCTGTTTTTT.